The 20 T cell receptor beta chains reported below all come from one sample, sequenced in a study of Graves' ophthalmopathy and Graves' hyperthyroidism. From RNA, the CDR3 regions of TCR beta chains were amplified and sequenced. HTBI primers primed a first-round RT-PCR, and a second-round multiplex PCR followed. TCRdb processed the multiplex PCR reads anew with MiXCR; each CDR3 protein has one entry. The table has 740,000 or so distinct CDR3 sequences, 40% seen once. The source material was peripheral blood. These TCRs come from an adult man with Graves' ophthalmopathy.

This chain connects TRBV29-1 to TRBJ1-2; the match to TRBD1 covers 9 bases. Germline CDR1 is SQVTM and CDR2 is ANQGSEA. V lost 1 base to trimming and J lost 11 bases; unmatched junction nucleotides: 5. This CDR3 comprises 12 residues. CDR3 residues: CSVEVGDRGYTF. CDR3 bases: TGCAGCGTTGAAGTAGGCGACAGGGGGTACACCTTC.

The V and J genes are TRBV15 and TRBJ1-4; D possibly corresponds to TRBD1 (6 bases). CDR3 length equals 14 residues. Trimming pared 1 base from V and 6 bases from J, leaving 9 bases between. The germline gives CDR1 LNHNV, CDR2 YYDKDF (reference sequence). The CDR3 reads CATSRGTAYEKLFF. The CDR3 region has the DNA TGTGCCACCAGCAGAGGGACAGCCTATGAAAAACTGTTTTTT. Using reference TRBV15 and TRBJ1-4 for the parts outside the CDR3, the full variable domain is DAMVIQNPRYQVTQFGKPVTLSCSQTLNHNVMYWYQQKSSQAPKLLFHYYDKDFNNEADTPDNFQSRRPNTSFCFLDIRSPGLGDTAMYLCATSRGTAYEKLFFGSGTQLSVL.

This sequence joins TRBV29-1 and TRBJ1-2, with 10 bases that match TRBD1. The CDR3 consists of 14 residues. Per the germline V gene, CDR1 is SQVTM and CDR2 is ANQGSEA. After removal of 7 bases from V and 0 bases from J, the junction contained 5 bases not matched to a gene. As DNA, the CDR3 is TGCAGCGCAGGGACAGGGGCCACTAACTATGGCTACACCTTC. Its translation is CSAGTGATNYGYTF.

CDR3 sequence: CASRADGGRYEQYF. As DNA, the CDR3 is TGTGCCAGCAGGGCTGACGGGGGTCGGTACGAGCAGTACTTC. The rearrangement uses TRBV2 and TRBJ2-7; maybe TRBD2 (6 bases). The CDR3 contains 14 residues. Germline CDR1 and CDR2: SNHLY and FYNNEI. Trimming removed 6 bases at V and 4 bases at J, with 16 bases between.

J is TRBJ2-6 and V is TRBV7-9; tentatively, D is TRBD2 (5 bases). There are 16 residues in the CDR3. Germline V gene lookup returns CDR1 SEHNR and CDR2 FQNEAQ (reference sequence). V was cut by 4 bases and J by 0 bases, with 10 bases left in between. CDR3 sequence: CASSSGSPSGANVLTF. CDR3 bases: TGTGCCAGCAGCTCGGGATCGCCCTCTGGGGCCAACGTCCTGACTTTC.

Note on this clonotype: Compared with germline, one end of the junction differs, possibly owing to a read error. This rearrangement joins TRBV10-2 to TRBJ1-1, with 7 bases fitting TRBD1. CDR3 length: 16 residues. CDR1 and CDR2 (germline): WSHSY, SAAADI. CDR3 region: CASSCKPGGLNTEAFF. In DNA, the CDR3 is TGTGCCAGCAGTTGCAAACCAGGGGGGCTGAACACTGAAGCTTTCTTT.

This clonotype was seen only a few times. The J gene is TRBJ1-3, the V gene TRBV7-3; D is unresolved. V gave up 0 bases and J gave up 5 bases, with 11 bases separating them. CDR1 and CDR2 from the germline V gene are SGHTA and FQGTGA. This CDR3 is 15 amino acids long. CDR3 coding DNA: TGTGCCAGCAGCTTAACCAGGATATCCCGAAACACCATATATTTT. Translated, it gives CASSLTRISRNTIYF.

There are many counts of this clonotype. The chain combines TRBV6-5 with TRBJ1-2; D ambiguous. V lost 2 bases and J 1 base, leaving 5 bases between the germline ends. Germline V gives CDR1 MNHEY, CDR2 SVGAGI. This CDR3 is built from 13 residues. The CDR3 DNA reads TGTGCCAGCAGTTACAGTTTTAACTATGGCTACACCTTC. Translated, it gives CASSYSFNYGYTF.

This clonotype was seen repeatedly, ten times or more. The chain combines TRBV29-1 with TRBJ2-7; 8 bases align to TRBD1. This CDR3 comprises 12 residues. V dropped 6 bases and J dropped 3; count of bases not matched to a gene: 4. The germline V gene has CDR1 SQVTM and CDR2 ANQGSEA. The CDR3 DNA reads TGCAGCGTGTGGACAGGGAACTACGAGCAGTACTTC. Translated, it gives CSVWTGNYEQYF.

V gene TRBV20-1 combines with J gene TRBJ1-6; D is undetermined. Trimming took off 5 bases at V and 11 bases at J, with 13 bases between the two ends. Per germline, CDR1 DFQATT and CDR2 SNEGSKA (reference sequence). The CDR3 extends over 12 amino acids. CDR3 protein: CSAPLGRTPLHF. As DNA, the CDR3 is TGCAGTGCTCCGTTGGGGAGGACACCCCTCCACTTT.

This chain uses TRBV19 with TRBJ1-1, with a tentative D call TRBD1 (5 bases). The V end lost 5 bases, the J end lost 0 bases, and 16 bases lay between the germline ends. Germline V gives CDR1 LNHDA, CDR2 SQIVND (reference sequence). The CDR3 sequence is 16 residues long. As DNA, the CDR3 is TGTGCCAGTAGTGATGGGGGAGTTGGTATGAACACTGAAGCTTTCTTT. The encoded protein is CASSDGGVGMNTEAFF.

The CDR3 sequence is CASSLVQGVSETQYF. The CDR3 DNA reads as TGCGCCAGCAGCTTGGTTCAGGGGGTCTCAGAGACCCAGTACTTC. The gene calls are TRBV5-1 and TRBJ2-5, with TRBD1 identical over 7 bases. Germline V gives CDR1 SGHRS, CDR2 YFSETQ. V shed 0 bases and J 4 bases; nucleotides not matched to a gene: 6. CDR3 size: 15 residues.

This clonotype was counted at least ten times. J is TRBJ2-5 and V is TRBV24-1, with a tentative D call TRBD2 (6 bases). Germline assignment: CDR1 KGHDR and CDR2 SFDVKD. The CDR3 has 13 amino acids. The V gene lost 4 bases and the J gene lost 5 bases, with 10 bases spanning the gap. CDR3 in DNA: TGTGCCACCAGTGACGGGGGAATCGAGACCCAGTACTTC. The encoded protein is CATSDGGIETQYF.

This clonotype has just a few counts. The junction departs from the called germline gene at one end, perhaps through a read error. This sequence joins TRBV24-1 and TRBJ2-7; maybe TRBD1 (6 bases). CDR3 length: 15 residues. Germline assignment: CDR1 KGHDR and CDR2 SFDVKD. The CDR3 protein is CASSEAGDISYEQYF. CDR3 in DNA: TGTGCCAGCAGTGAAGCCGGGGACATCTCCTACGAGCAGTACTTC.

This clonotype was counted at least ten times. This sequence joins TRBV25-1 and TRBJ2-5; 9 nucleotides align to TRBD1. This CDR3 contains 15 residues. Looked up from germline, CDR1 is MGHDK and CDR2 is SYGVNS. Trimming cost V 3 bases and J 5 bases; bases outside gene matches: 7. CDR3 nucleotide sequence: TGTGCCAGCAGTGATTTTACAGGGGGCCGGGAGACCCAGTACTTC. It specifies CASSDFTGGRETQYF.

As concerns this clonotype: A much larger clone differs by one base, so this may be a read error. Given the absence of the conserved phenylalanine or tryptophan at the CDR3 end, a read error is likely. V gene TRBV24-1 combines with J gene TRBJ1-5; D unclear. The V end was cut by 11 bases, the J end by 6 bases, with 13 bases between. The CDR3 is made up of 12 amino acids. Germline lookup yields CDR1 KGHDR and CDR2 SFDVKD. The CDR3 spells CASRTEGQPQHC. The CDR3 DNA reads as TGTGCCAGCAGAACGGAGGGTCAGCCCCAGCATTGT.

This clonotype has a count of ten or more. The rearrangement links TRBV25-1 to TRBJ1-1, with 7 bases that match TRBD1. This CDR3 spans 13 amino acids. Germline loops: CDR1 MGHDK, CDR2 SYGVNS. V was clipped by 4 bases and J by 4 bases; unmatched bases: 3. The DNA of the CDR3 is TGTGCCAGCAGTGCATGGACAGGCACTGAAGCTTTCTTT. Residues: CASSAWTGTEAFF. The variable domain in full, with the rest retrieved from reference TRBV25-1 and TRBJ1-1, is EADIYQTPRYLVIGTGKKITLECSQTMGHDKMYWYQQDPGMELHLIHYSYGVNSTEKGDLSSESTVSRIRTEHFPLTLESARPSHTSQYLCASSAWTGTEAFFGQGTRLTVV.

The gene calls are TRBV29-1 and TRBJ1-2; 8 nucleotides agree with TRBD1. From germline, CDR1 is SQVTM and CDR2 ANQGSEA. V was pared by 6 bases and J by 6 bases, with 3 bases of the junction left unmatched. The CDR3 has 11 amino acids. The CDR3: CSVKQGDGYTF. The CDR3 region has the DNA TGCAGCGTCAAACAGGGGGATGGCTACACCTTC.

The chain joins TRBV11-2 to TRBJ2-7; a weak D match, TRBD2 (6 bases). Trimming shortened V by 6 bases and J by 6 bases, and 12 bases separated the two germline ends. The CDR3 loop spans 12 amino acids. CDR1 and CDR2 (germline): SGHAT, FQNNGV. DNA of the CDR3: TGTGCCAGCAGACTAGCCCCCACCGAGCAGTACTTC. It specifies CASRLAPTEQYF.

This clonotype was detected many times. The DNA of the CDR3 is TGTGCCAGCTTGTCCGGGGATGAAAAACTGTTTTTT. Its translation is CASLSGDEKLFF. The rearrangement joins TRBV2 to TRBJ1-4; D is undetermined. This CDR3 is 12 amino acids long. The germline CDR1 and CDR2 sequences are SNHLY and FYNNEI. V was shortened by 8 bases and J by 6 bases, with 10 bases between the two germline ends. Using reference TRBV2 and TRBJ1-4 for the parts outside the CDR3, the full variable domain is EPEVTQTPSHQVTQMGQEVILRCVPISNHLYFYWYRQILGQKVEFLVSFYNNEISEKSEIFDDQFSVERPDGSNFTLKIRSTKLEDSAMYFCASLSGDEKLFFGSGTQLSVL.